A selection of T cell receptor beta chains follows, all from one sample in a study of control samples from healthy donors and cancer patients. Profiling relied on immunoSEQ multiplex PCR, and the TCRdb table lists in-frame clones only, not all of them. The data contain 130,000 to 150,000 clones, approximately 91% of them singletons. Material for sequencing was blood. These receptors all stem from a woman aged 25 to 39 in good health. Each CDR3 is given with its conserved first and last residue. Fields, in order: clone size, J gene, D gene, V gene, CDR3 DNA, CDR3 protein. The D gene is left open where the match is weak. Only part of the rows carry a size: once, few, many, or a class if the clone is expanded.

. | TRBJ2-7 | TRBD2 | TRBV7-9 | TGTGCCAGCAGCCCCTCGGGAGGAAGCGGAAACTACGAGCAGTACTTC | CASSPSGGSGNYEQYF
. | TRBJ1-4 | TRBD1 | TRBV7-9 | TGTGCCAGCAGCTTAGGAGGACAGGGTTTTTTGACTAATGAAAAACTGTTTTTT | CASSLGGQGFLTNEKLFF
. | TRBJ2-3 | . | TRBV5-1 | TGCGCCAGCAGCCCGTACCCAGATACGCAGTATTTT | CASSPYPDTQYF
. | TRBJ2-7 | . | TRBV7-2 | TGTGCCAGCAGCTTAGTATCGGGCTACGAGCAGTACTTC | CASSLVSGYEQYF
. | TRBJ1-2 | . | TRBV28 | TGTGCCAGCAGGCTTTCCTCCAATAACTATGGCTACACCTTC | CASRLSSNNYGYTF
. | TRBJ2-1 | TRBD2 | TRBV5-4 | TGTGCCAGCAGACGGCCTAGCGGGAGGAGGGATGAGCAGTTCTTC | CASRRPSGRRDEQFF
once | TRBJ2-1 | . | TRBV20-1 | TGCAGTGCTAGGACCTACAATGAGCAGTTCTTC | CSARTYNEQFF
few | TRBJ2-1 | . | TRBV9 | TGTGCCAGCAGCGTAGCTGGAGGGGTAGGTGGCTATGAGCAGTTCTTC | CASSVAGGVGGYEQFF
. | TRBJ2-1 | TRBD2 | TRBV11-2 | TGTGCCAGCAGCTCTGGACTAGCGGGTCCCAATGAGCAGTTCTTC | CASSSGLAGPNEQFF
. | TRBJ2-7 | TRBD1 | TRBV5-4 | TGTGCCAGCAGCTTGGGGGGGACAGGGGGTACCTACGAGCAGTACTTC | CASSLGGTGGTYEQYF
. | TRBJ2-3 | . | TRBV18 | TGTGCCAGCCAGGGGGGACTAGACACAGATACGCAGTATTTT | CASQGGLDTDTQYF
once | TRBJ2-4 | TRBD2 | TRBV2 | TGTGCCAGCAGTGAGACTAGCGGGAGTTCCAAAAACATTCAGTACTTC | CASSETSGSSKNIQYF
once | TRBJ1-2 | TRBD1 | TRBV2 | TGTGCCAGCAGGGCGGGACAGAACTATGGCTACACCTTC | CASRAGQNYGYTF
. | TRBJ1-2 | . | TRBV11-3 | TGTGCCAGCAGCTTTGGGGCAAACTATGGCTACACCTTC | CASSFGANYGYTF
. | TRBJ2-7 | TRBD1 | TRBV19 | TGTGCCAGTAGTATAATACAGGGGGCCAAAGGAGGACTCGAGCAGTACTTC | CASSIIQGAKGGLEQYF
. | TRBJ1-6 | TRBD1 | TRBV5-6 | TGTGCCAGCAGCTATGGGACAGGGGCGTTTTCACCCCTCCACTTT | CASSYGTGAFSPLHF
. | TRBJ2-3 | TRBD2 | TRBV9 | TGTGCCAGCAGCGTAGGGACTAGCGGTAGCACAGATACGCAGTATTTT | CASSVGTSGSTDTQYF
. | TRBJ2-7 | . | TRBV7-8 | TGTGCCAGCAGCCATGACGCCTACCAAGGCTACGAGCAGTACTTC | CASSHDAYQGYEQYF
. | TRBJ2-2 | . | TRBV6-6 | TGTGCCAGCAGCTTAGAATCCGGGGAGCTGTTTTTT | CASSLESGELFF
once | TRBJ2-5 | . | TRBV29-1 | TGCAGCGTTGAACGAGAGACCCAGTACTTC | CSVERETQYF
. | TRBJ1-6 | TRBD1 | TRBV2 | TGTGCCAGCAGTGCTCTTTACAGGGGTCCGCCCCCGCCACCCCTCCACTTT | CASSALYRGPPPPPLHF
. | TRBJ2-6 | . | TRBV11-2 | TGTGCCAGCAGCTTAGTCTACTCTGGGGCCAACGTCCTGACTTTC | CASSLVYSGANVLTF
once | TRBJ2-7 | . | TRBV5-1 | TGCGCCAGCAGCTTGGACAGTCCGCTAGCATTATTCTACGAGCAGTACTTC | CASSLDSPLALFYEQYF
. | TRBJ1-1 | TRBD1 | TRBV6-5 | TGTGCCAGCAGCCGGGACAGGGGAACTGAAGCTTTCTTT | CASSRDRGTEAFF
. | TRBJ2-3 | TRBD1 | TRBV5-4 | TGTGCCAGCAGCCTCGGAGACAGGGACACAGATACGCAGTATTTT | CASSLGDRDTDTQYF
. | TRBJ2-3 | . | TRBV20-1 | TGCAGTGCTAGTGTCCCCCTCGGCACAGATACGCAGTATTTT | CSASVPLGTDTQYF
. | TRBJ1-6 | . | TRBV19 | TGTGCCAGTAGTACGACAGGTGGCTCACCCCTCCACTTT | CASSTTGGSPLHF
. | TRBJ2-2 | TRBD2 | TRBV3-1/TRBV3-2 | TGTGCCAGCAGCTTTAGCGGGAGGGACACCGGGGAGCTGTTTTTT | CASSFSGRDTGELFF
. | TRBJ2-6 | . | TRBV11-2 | TGTGCCAGCAGCTTATGGGGGTCCGCCGCTGGGGCCAACGTCCTGACTTTC | CASSLWGSAAGANVLTF
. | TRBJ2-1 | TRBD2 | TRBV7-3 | TGTGCCAGCAGCTCCTACGGGACTAGCGGGAGCTACAATGAGCAGTTCTTC | CASSSYGTSGSYNEQFF
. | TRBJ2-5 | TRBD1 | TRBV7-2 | TGTGCCAGCAGCTTAGAGACAGGGGAGGAGACCCAGTACTTC | CASSLETGEETQYF
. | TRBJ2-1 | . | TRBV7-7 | TGTGCTAGCAGCTTGAACCAAAACAATGAGCAGTTCTTC | CASSLNQNNEQFF
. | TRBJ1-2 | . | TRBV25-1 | TGTGCCAGCAGTGACCGAGGGGTGGATGGCTACACCTTC | CASSDRGVDGYTF
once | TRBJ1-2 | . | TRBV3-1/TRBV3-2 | TGTGCCAGCAGCCAAGAAGTTGGGGGCTATGGCTACACCTTC | CASSQEVGGYGYTF
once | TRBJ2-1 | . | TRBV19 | TGTGCCAGTAGGCGGGCACACGATGAGTATGAGCAGTTCTTC | CASRRAHDEYEQFF
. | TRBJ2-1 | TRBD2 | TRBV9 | TGTGCCAGCACCTGGGGGGCTAGCGGGAGGAATGAGCAGTTCTTC | CASTWGASGRNEQFF
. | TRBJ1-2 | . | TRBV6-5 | TGTGCCAGCAGCCGTCAGGGGAACTATGGCTACACCTTC | CASSRQGNYGYTF
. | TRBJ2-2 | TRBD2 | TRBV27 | TGTGCCAGCAACAAGCGGGAAGGATCATTGCCCGGGGAGCTGTTTTTT | CASNKREGSLPGELFF
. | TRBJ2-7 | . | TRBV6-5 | TGTGCCAGCAGTAGCCAGCCGGTTGGCGAGCAGTACTTC | CASSSQPVGEQYF
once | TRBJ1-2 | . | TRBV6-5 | TGTGCCAGCAGTTCTTCCTGGGGGGGCGGAGATGGCTACACCTTC | CASSSSWGGGDGYTF
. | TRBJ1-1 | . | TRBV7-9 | TGTGCCAGCAGCTTATCAGTGATGAACACTGAAGCTTTCTTT | CASSLSVMNTEAFF